Below, 30 T cell receptor beta chains from the same sample are listed, as sequenced in a study of blood T cell repertoires in COVID-19. Using immunoSEQ multiplex PCR, the repertoire was profiled, and TCRdb retains in-frame clones only, with some absent. The table records approximately 270,000 clones, around 92% of them present only once. The sample comprised PBMCs or T cells enriched from blood (not recorded which). These receptors were taken from a woman in her fifties or sixties who had recovered from COVID-19.

For this clone: In the same sample, other DNA sequences code for this CDR3. The DNA of the CDR3 is TGCGCCAGCAGCCTCACTAGCGGAACCTACAATGAGCAGTTCTTC. Amino acids: CASSLTSGTYNEQFF. The chain uses TRBV5-1 and TRBJ2-1; TRBD2 agrees at 8 bases. The CDR3 is made up of 15 amino acids. V lost 4 bases to trimming and J lost 2 bases; unmatched junction nucleotides: 5. Germline V gives CDR1 SGHRS, CDR2 YFSETQ.

This clone has at least ten counts. This chain joins TRBV5-3 and TRBJ2-7, with TRBD1 matching 7 bases. TRBV5-3 qualifies as an ORF whose function is uncertain. The CDR3 covers 13 residues. Trimming cost V 6 bases and J 2 bases; bases outside gene matches: 5. CDR3 sequence: CARNRRGPYEQYF. DNA for the CDR3: TGTGCCAGAAACCGAAGGGGGCCCTACGAGCAGTACTTC.

The genes are TRBV11-3 and TRBJ2-7, with D maybe TRBD1 (5 bases). Between the trimmed V and J ends, which lost 8 bases and 0 bases, there was a span of 8 bases. Germline CDR1 SGHNT, CDR2 YENEEA. This CDR3 spans 12 amino acids. CDR3 loop: CASQGDSYEQYF. In DNA, the CDR3 is TGTGCCAGCCAAGGGGACTCCTACGAGCAGTACTTC. Using reference TRBV11-3 and TRBJ2-7 for the parts outside the CDR3, the full variable domain is EAGVVQSPRYKIIEKKQPVAFWCNPISGHNTLYWYLQNLGQGPELLIRYENEEAVDDSQLPKDRFSAERLKGVDSTLKIQPAELGDSAVYLCASQGDSYEQYFGPGTRLTVT.

The chain has TRBV10-3 and TRBJ2-2; 7 nucleotides line up with TRBD1. Germline CDR1 and CDR2: ENHRY and SYGVKD. CDR3 length equals 14 residues. The V gene end was trimmed by 4 bases and the J gene end by 4 bases; junction bases not matched to a gene: 3. The CDR3 sequence: CAISGQGGTGELFF. CDR3 in DNA: TGTGCCATCAGTGGACAGGGTGGCACCGGGGAGCTGTTTTTT.

J is TRBJ1-1 and V is TRBV28; possibly TRBD1 for D (5 bases). V shed 6 bases and J shed 1 base, with 15 bases lying between them. The length of the CDR3 is 15 residues. Looked up from germline, CDR1 is MDHEN and CDR2 is SYDVKM. CDR3 loop: CASSSPGGKNTEAFF. DNA for the CDR3: TGTGCCAGCAGCTCCCCCGGGGGAAAGAACACTGAAGCTTTCTTT.

The chain couples TRBV5-1 to TRBJ2-1; the D gene is possibly TRBD1 (8 bases). V was clipped by 3 bases and J by 4 bases, with 14 bases between them. The CDR3 length is 15 residues. Germline assignment: CDR1 SGHRS and CDR2 YFSETQ. In DNA form, the CDR3 reads TGCGCCAGCAGCTATACAGGGGGGGTTTACAATGAGCAGTTCTTC. This gives the protein CASSYTGGVYNEQFF. The full variable domain, in which reference TRBV5-1 and TRBJ2-1 provide the parts outside the CDR3, is KAGVTQTPRYLIKTRGQQVTLSCSPISGHRSVSWYQQTPGQGLQFLFEYFSETQRNKGNFPGRFSGRQFSNSRSEMNVSTLELGDSALYLCASSYTGGVYNEQFFGPGTRLTVL.

In this sample, this clone turned up once. The chain employs TRBV3-1 (or the pseudogene TRBV3-2) and TRBJ1-5, with no clear D. The CDR3 consists of 15 residues. The V end lost 1 base, the J end lost 6 bases, and 13 bases lay between the germline ends. Germline V gene lookup returns CDR1 LGHDT and CDR2 YNNKEL (reference sequence). The DNA of the CDR3 is TGTGCCAGCAGCCAAGTAGGAGGGATTGGTCAGCCCCAGCATTTT. It codes for CASSQVGGIGQPQHF.

In this sample, this clone turned up a few times. The chain has TRBV19 and TRBJ2-2; D is unresolved. The V gene lost 1 base and the J gene lost 6 bases, with 6 bases spanning the gap. Per germline, CDR1 LNHDA and CDR2 SQIVND (reference sequence). The length of the CDR3 is 13 residues. The CDR3 region is CASSIVASGELFF. The CDR3 coding sequence is TGTGCCAGTAGTATAGTTGCGTCCGGGGAGCTGTTTTTT.

The rearrangement links TRBV10-1 to TRBJ1-5, with a tentative D call TRBD1 (5 bases). This CDR3 spans 14 amino acids. Germline values: CDR1 WNHNN, CDR2 SYGVQD (reference sequence). V lost 8 bases, J lost 1 base, and 12 bases lay in between. CDR3 in amino acids: CASSPGGSNQPQHF. The CDR3 DNA follows: TGCGCCAGCTCACCGGGGGGGAGCAATCAGCCCCAGCATTTT.

The chain joins TRBV2 to TRBJ1-4, with D unresolved. The CDR3 runs 12 residues. Germline V gives CDR1 SNHLY, CDR2 FYNNEI. The ends were cut back, 8 bases at V and 7 bases at J, with 11 bases in the middle. The CDR3 protein is CASLREVEKLFF. Written as DNA, the CDR3 is TGTGCCAGCCTACGGGAGGTTGAAAAACTGTTTTTT.

The chain has TRBV3-1 (or the pseudogene TRBV3-2) and TRBJ2-7, with 11 bases lining up with TRBD2. The CDR3 is 16 residues long. J was trimmed by 3 bases and V by 8 bases; bases with no gene match: 12. Germline CDR1 LGHDT, CDR2 YNNKEL (reference sequence). The DNA for the CDR3 is TGTGCCAGCCCCCAAACTAGCGGGAGTCGATTCTACGAGCAGTACTTC. This codes for CASPQTSGSRFYEQYF.

In its sample, this clone was seen once. The V call is TRBV27, the J call TRBJ2-2; D is perhaps TRBD2 (6 bases). V lost 5 bases and J lost 4, with 17 bases in between. The CDR3 spans 16 residues. Germline V lookup: CDR1 MNHEY, CDR2 SMNVEV (reference sequence). The DNA of the CDR3 is TGTGCCAGCAGTCCACTTAGTGCGGGGAGCACCGGGGAGCTGTTTTTT. Translating it yields CASSPLSAGSTGELFF.

The chain employs TRBV7-2 and TRBJ1-5; D is ambiguous. CDR3 length: 14 amino acids. V was cut by 5 bases and J by 5 bases, with 13 bases left in between. Germline V CDR1 and CDR2: SGHTA, FQGNSA. CDR3 sequence reads: CASSPSLFDQPQHF. The DNA for the CDR3 is TGTGCCAGCAGCCCGAGTTTGTTCGATCAGCCCCAGCATTTT.

The CDR3 DNA sequence: TGTGCCAGCAATGGGAGGACCTACAATGAGCAGTTCTTC. It specifies CASNGRTYNEQFF. V gene TRBV6-5 combines with J gene TRBJ2-1; tentative D call: TRBD2 (6 bases). This CDR3 has 13 amino acids. Trimming removed 7 bases from V and 2 bases from J, with 9 bases in between. CDR1 is MNHEY, CDR2 SVGAGI, per germline.

The rearrangement uses TRBV5-4 and TRBJ2-2, with D unresolved. The CDR3 covers 13 residues. Germline loops: CDR1 SGHNT, CDR2 YYREEE (reference sequence). V lost 4 bases to trimming and J lost 10 bases, with 14 bases between them. In DNA, the CDR3 is TGTGCCAGCAGCGGAGTGTATTCTGAGGAGCTGTTTTTT. Translating gives CASSGVYSEELFF.

The chain links TRBV9 to TRBJ1-1; D is unresolved. V lost 2 bases, J lost 1 base, and 6 bases lay in between. The CDR3 consists of 13 residues. Per the germline V gene, CDR1 is SGDLS and CDR2 is YYNGEE. In nucleotides, the CDR3 is TGTGCCAGCAGCGTTCCGGGGAACACTGAAGCTTTCTTT. It codes for CASSVPGNTEAFF.

V gene TRBV5-1 combines with J gene TRBJ1-1; D perhaps matches TRBD1 (5 bases). V lost 4 bases, J lost 3 bases, and 10 bases lay in between. The CDR3 covers 13 residues. CDR1 and CDR2 from the germline V gene are SGHRS and YFSETQ. This CDR3 is CASSDLGDTEAFF. The DNA of the CDR3 is TGCGCCAGCAGCGATTTAGGGGACACTGAAGCTTTCTTT.

The chain links TRBV24-1 to TRBJ2-7, with TRBD1 matching 12 bases. Trimming at V came to 5 bases and at J to 6 bases, leaving 1 base not matched to a gene. This CDR3 region has 13 residues. CDR1 is KGHDR and CDR2 is SFDVKD in the germline V gene. CDR3 protein: CATSGDRGLEQYF. The CDR3 region has the DNA TGTGCCACCAGTGGGGACAGGGGGCTCGAGCAGTACTTC.

The V and J genes are TRBV11-3 and TRBJ1-2; D is uncertain. Trimming left V 2 bases short and J 3 bases short, with 4 bases between. This CDR3 contains 12 residues. Per the germline V gene, CDR1 is SGHNT and CDR2 is YENEEA. In nucleotides, the CDR3 is TGTGCCAGCAGCTTAATATACTATGGCTACACCTTC. Its protein product is CASSLIYYGYTF.

This chain joins TRBV11-2 and TRBJ2-3; weak D call: TRBD2 (5 bases). Trimming pared 5 bases from V and 3 bases from J, leaving 12 bases between. The CDR3 extends over 14 amino acids. Per the germline V gene, CDR1 is SGHAT and CDR2 is FQNNGV. CDR3 protein: CASSPDPGTDTQYF. CDR3 in DNA: TGTGCCAGCAGCCCAGATCCGGGAACAGATACGCAGTATTTT. The whole variable domain, filled in from reference TRBV11-2 and TRBJ2-3, reads EAGVAQSPRYKIIEKRQSVAFWCNPISGHATLYWYQQILGQGPKLLIQFQNNGVVDDSQLPKDRFSAERLKGVDSTLKIQPAKLEDSAVYLCASSPDPGTDTQYFGPGTRLTVL.

The chain couples TRBV10-3 to TRBJ2-1; 13 nucleotides line up with TRBD2. The CDR3 extends over 17 amino acids. Looked up from germline, CDR1 is ENHRY and CDR2 is SYGVKD. Losses at the gene ends were 9 bases for V and 0 bases for J; bases not matched to a gene: 8. The CDR3 sequence is CAIGTSGVPSSYNEQFF. Written as DNA, the CDR3 is TGTGCCATAGGGACTAGCGGGGTCCCTAGCTCCTACAATGAGCAGTTCTTC.

This clone was detected only once. The chain links TRBV5-5 to TRBJ1-3, with D unclear. Germline CDR1 SGHKS, CDR2 YYEKEE (reference sequence). CDR3 length: 18 residues. The V end lost 2 bases, the J end lost 2 bases, and 20 bases lay between the germline ends. CDR3 residues: CASSFLSYHEGTGNTIYF. The CDR3 DNA reads TGTGCCAGCAGCTTTTTATCCTACCACGAGGGAACTGGAAACACCATATATTTT.

The rearrangement uses TRBV7-6 and TRBJ2-1; the match to TRBD2 covers 10 bases. CDR1 is SGHVS, CDR2 FNYEAQ, per germline. With V trimmed by 6 bases and J by 5 bases, 10 bases remained unmatched. The CDR3 sequence is 16 residues long. CDR3: CASSPTVSGGHNEQFF. DNA for the CDR3: TGTGCCAGCAGTCCGACAGTTAGCGGGGGGCACAATGAGCAGTTCTTC.

V gene TRBV6-2 or TRBV6-3 combines with J gene TRBJ2-1; 14 bases are a match to TRBD2. Trimming removed 6 bases from V and 4 bases from J; junction bases left unmatched: 5. The CDR3 runs 16 residues. The germline V gene has CDR1 MNHEY and CDR2 SVGEGT. The CDR3: CASSRGLAGAYNEQFF. CDR3 in DNA: TGTGCCAGCAGCCGGGGACTAGCGGGAGCTTACAATGAGCAGTTCTTC.

This clone was observed a few times. V gene TRBV5-1 combines with J gene TRBJ1-1; D perhaps matches TRBD1 (6 bases). Germline V gene lookup returns CDR1 SGHRS and CDR2 YFSETQ. This CDR3 contains 18 residues. The V end lost 3 bases, the J end lost 0 bases, and 21 bases lay between the germline ends. CDR3 nucleotide sequence: TGCGCCAGCAGCTCGGTGCCAGGAGCAGGGGCCATGAACACTGAAGCTTTCTTT. Protein product: CASSSVPGAGAMNTEAFF. The full variable domain, its missing parts supplied by reference TRBV5-1 and TRBJ1-1, is KAGVTQTPRYLIKTRGQQVTLSCSPISGHRSVSWYQQTPGQGLQFLFEYFSETQRNKGNFPGRFSGRQFSNSRSEMNVSTLELGDSALYLCASSSVPGAGAMNTEAFFGQGTRLTVV.

This CDR3 reads CARLSGRSRETQYF. CDR3 nucleotides: TGCGCCAGGTTAAGCGGGAGGTCTCGAGAGACCCAGTACTTC. The genes are TRBV10-1 and TRBJ2-5; 9 positions match TRBD2. V lost 9 bases and J lost 4; bases outside the gene matches: 9. CDR1 is WNHNN, CDR2 SYGVQD, per germline (reference sequence). This CDR3 region has 14 residues.

The chain joins TRBV5-1 to TRBJ1-2; D unresolved. The CDR3 sequence is 13 residues long. V gave up 7 bases and J gave up 8 bases, with 18 bases separating them. Germline V gives CDR1 SGHRS, CDR2 YFSETQ. CDR3 region: CASSLGGSRGYTF. DNA of the CDR3: TGCGCCAGCTCTCTCGGAGGGTCCCGAGGCTACACCTTC.

The rearrangement joins TRBV4-1 to TRBJ2-5; 8 nucleotides agree with TRBD1. The germline V gene encodes CDR1 MGHRA and CDR2 YSYEKL. Trimming at V came to 1 base and at J to 5 bases, leaving 9 bases not matched to a gene. This CDR3 has 16 amino acids. CDR3 residues: CASSQGGRTGYETQYF. For the CDR3, the DNA is TGCGCCAGCAGCCAAGGAGGTCGGACAGGGTATGAGACCCAGTACTTC.

The genes are TRBV28 and TRBJ1-5; possibly TRBD1 for D (6 bases). This CDR3 region has 13 residues. Germline V gives CDR1 MDHEN, CDR2 SYDVKM. Trimming shortened V by 6 bases and J by 6 bases, and 12 bases separated the two germline ends. DNA of the CDR3: TGTGCCAGCAGCCACAGGGATCCTCAGCCCCAGCATTTT. It encodes CASSHRDPQPQHF.

The chain has TRBV24-1 and TRBJ2-7; D gene ambiguous. Germline CDR1 is KGHDR and CDR2 is SFDVKD. The CDR3 extends over 15 amino acids. Trimming removed 2 bases at V and 7 bases at J, with 17 bases between. CDR3 in amino acids: CATSDSLDSLEEQYF. DNA for the CDR3: TGTGCCACCAGTGATTCCCTCGACTCGTTGGAGGAGCAGTACTTC.